The subject of this entry is one T cell receptor beta chain. Its cognate antigen is unknown. The data were obtained in a study of graft-versus-host responses after intestinal transplantation. Study-level background: Each recipient received anti-thymocyte globulin induction, then tacrolimus and steroids for 2 to 4 years.

Libraries were prepared by immunoSEQ multiplex PCR; TCRdb keeps only in-frame clonotypes and omits some of them. The sample lists 75,000 to 100,000 clones; 75% to 95% were seen once. Whole-study results and caveats: Some GvH clones appeared in ileal mucosa or blood before recipient bone marrow. Early HvG declines after transplant were associated with peak circulating GvH clone levels.

This clonotype was sampled from a human patient who received an intestinal transplant, so some T cells may come from the graft donor. The material was PBMCs, obtained roughly 450 days after intestinal transplant.

The CDR3 spells CASSYGAAPQRNEQFF. DNA of the CDR3: TGTGCCAGCAGTTACGGAGCGGCCCCCCAGCGGAATGAGCAGTTCTTC. The V and J genes are TRBV6-5 and TRBJ2-1, with D tentatively TRBD2 (5 bases). V was cut by 2 bases and J by 7 bases, with 18 bases left in between. CDR1 and CDR2 (germline): MNHEY, SVGAGI. The CDR3 loop spans 16 amino acids.